This T cell receptor beta chain is from a study of shared clonotypes between healthy human individuals. Study-wide background: The donor pool was made up of two women and a few men aged 18 to 49. Study results and limitations: The study's rarefaction showed incomplete sorted-subset sequencing despite large depth. In contrast to clonotypes shared by all four donors, non-shared clonotypes had lower generation probabilities.

TCRdb's table, derived via immunoSEQ multiplex PCR, lists solely in-frame clones and lacks some. The sample lists some 660,000 clones; approximately 73% were seen once. From CD4+ cells came CD45RA+ naive and CD45RA-negative memory subsets. V was pared by 6 bases and J by 6 bases, with 17 bases between. The germline V gene has CDR1 MNHNS and CDR2 SASEGT. The CDR3 is made up of 14 amino acids. This clone was counted a single time. Its antigen is unknown. This chain links TRBV6-1 with TRBJ1-2, with D possibly TRBD1 on 5 matching bases. The clonotype originates from a woman younger than 45 in good health. The sequenced sample was memory CD4+ T cells sorted from blood. The subset: CD45RA-negative fraction. The CDR3 spells CASRPGTQGDGYTF. The CDR3, as DNA: TGTGCCAGCAGACCCGGGACCCAGGGAGATGGCTACACCTTC.